This T cell receptor beta chain was recorded in a study of cytomegalovirus exposure and HLA in healthy donors. General study findings and limits: The study found most TCR sequences rare, yet found some public TCRs in many donors. With high specificity and sensitivity, the classifier reportedly diagnosed cytomegalovirus status. The study labeled about 160 TCR beta chains cytomegalovirus-associated.

On this clone: Its antigen is currently unknown.

Clones were read by immunoSEQ multiplex PCR, and TCRdb kept only the in-frame ones, dropping some. The table includes approximately 270,000 clones, 65% to 90% detected once. The roughly 120-subject validation cohort, separate from the roughly 700-subject first cohort, included the donors. V shed 0 bases, J shed 8 bases, and the junction held 10 bases outside the gene matches. The CDR3 is 16 residues long. The clonotype originates from a woman aged 18-35 years in good health and CMV-seronegative. The sequenced sample was PBMCs. The chain joins TRBV23-1 to TRBJ2-1, with 7 positions matching TRBD1. TRBV23-1 qualifies as an ORF whose function is uncertain. The chain's CDR3 is CASSQSPRGWSDEQFF. The CDR3 nucleotides are TGCGCCAGCAGTCAATCCCCCAGGGGGTGGAGCGATGAGCAGTTCTTC.